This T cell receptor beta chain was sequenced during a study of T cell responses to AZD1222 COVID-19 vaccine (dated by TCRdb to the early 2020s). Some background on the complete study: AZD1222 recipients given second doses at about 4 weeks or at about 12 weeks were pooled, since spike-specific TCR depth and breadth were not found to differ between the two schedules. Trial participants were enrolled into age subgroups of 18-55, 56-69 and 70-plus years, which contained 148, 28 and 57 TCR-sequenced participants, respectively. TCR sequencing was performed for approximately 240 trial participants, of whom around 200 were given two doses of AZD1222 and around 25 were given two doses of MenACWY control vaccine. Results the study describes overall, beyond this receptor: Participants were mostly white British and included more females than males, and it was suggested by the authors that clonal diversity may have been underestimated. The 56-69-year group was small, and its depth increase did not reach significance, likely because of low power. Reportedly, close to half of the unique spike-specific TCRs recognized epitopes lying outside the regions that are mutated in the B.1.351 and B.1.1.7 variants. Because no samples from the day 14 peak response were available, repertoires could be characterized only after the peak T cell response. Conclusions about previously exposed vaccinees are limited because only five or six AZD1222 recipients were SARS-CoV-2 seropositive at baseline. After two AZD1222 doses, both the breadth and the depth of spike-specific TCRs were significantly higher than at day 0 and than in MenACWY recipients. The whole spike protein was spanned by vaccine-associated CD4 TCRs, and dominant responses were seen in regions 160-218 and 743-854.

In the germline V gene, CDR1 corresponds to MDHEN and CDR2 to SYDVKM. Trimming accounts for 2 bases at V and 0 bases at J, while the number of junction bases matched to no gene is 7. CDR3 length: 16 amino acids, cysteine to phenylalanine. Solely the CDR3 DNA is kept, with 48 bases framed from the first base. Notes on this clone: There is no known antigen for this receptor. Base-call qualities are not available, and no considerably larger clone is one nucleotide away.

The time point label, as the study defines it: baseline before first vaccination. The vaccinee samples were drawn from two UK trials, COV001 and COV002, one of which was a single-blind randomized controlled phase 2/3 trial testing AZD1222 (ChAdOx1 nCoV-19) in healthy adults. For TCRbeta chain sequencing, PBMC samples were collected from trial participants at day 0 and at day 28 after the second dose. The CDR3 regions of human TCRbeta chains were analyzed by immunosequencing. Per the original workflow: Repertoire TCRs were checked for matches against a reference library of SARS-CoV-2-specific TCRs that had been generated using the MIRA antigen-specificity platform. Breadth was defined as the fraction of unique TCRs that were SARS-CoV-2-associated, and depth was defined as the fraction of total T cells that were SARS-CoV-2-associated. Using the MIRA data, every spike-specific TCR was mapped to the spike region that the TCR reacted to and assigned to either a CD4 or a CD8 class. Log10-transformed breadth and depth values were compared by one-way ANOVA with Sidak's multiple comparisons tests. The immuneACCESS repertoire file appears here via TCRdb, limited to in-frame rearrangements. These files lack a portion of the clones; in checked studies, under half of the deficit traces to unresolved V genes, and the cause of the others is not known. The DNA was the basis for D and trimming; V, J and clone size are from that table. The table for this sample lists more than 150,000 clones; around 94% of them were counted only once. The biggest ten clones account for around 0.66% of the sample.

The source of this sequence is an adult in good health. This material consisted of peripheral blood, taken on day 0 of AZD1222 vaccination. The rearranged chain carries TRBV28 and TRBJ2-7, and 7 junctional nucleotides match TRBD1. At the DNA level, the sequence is TGTGCCAGCAGTTTACGGACAGGCAGGAGCTCCTACGAGCAGTACTTC. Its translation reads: CASSLRTGRSSYEQYF.